In its sample, the clone carrying this T cell receptor (beta chain) was seen a few times. The antigen is not known. Other DNA sequences in this specimen translate into the identical CDR3. Frozen-stored PBMCs produced 1.5 to 2.5 micrograms of genomic DNA for TCR beta libraries. Generated by immunoSEQ multiplex PCR, the TCRdb table keeps only in-frame clones and is missing some. The table lists tens of thousands of clones, over 80% of them singletons. The data derive from a study of cytotoxic CD8 clonotypes in ibrutinib-treated CLL. The CDR3 has 15 amino acids. V dropped 4 bases and J dropped 4; count of bases not matched to a gene: 3. Germline V gene lookup returns CDR1 MNHEY and CDR2 SMNVEV (reference sequence). Study results and caveats: Public clonotypes were seen rarely and were contracted or stable on treatment. Collection times varied between progressing and sustained-remission patients. Ibrutinib response saw clonality rise, and progression saw it return toward baseline.

The TCR comes from a human donor with chronic lymphocytic leukemia. The starting material was PBMCs, obtained after 24 months of ibrutinib treatment. V usage is TRBV27 and J usage is TRBJ1-5; 11 bases align to TRBD1. The DNA of the CDR3 is TGTGCCAGCAGTTCTGGGACAGGGGGAAATCAGCCCCAGCATTTT. Its translation: CASSSGTGGNQPQHF.